These 27 T cell receptor beta chains were all obtained from the same sample, sequenced in a study of blood T cell repertoires in COVID-19. Here immunoSEQ multiplex PCR was the method, and the copy in TCRdb shows in-frame clones only, minus some. Here the sample spans 370,000 or so clones, 70% to 90% being singletons. The sample was PBMCs or T cells enriched from blood (not recorded which). The receptor set was obtained from a man younger than 40 who had recovered from COVID-19.

V gene TRBV23-1 combines with J gene TRBJ1-6, with TRBD1 as a possible D gene (6 bases). TRBV23-1 is treated as an ORF (open reading frame) with a function not yet certain. The length of the CDR3 is 17 residues. The V and J ends lost 4 bases and 3 bases respectively, with 16 bases between them. This CDR3 reads CASSLRTARDYNSPLHF. The CDR3 nucleotides read TGCGCCAGCAGTCTCCGGACAGCGAGGGACTATAATTCACCCCTCCACTTT.

The rearrangement joins TRBV9 to TRBJ1-6, with TRBD1 as a possible D gene (5 bases). Germline V lookup: CDR1 SGDLS, CDR2 YYNGEE. This CDR3 has 16 residues. V lost 7 bases to trimming and J lost 0 bases, with 14 bases between them. In DNA, the CDR3 is TGTGCCAGCGGTCGGAGACAGAGCTCCTATAATTCACCCCTCCACTTT. Protein sequence: CASGRRQSSYNSPLHF.

The chain is built from TRBV7-9 and TRBJ1-5, with 7 bases lining up with TRBD1. Trimming at V came to 6 bases and at J to 5 bases, leaving 7 bases not matched to a gene. Germline-derived CDR1 and CDR2 are SEHNR and FQNEAQ (reference sequence). This CDR3 comprises 14 residues. Here the CDR3 reads CASRRTGVDQPQHF. CDR3 coding DNA: TGTGCCAGCAGACGAACAGGGGTGGATCAGCCCCAGCATTTT.

In nucleotides, the CDR3 is TGTGCCAGCAGCGCGGGACGGATGATGGCTCCGGAAGCTTTCTTT. Amino acid sequence: CASSAGRMMAPEAFF. The chain has TRBV7-2 and TRBJ1-1, with D possibly matching TRBD1 (5 bases). The CDR3 is 15 amino acids. CDR1 is SGHTA, CDR2 FQGNSA, per germline. The V and J ends lost 5 bases and 8 bases respectively, with 21 bases between them. Full variable domain (remainder filled in from reference TRBV7-2 and TRBJ1-1): GAGVSQSPSNKVTEKGKDVELRCDPISGHTALYWYRQSLGQGLEFLIYFQGNSAPDKSGLPSDRFSAERTGGSVSTLTIQRTQQEDSAVYLCASSAGRMMAPEAFFGQGTRLTVV.

The genes are TRBV24-1 and TRBJ2-3; 8 bases map to TRBD1. Germline V gene lookup returns CDR1 KGHDR and CDR2 SFDVKD. J gave up 5 bases and V 4 bases, and 4 bases lay outside the gene matches. The CDR3 has 14 residues. CDR3 loop: CATSETGVVDTQYF. CDR3 nucleotides: TGTGCCACCAGTGAGACAGGGGTGGTAGATACGCAGTATTTT.

This chain links TRBV4-1 with TRBJ1-4; D remains ambiguous. The germline CDR1 and CDR2 sequences are MGHRA and YSYEKL. The CDR3 is 14 residues long. The V end was cut by 0 bases, the J end by 7 bases, with 9 bases between. In DNA, the CDR3 is TGCGCCAGCAGCCAAGACGGGGTCGGTGAAAAACTGTTTTTT. It is translated as CASSQDGVGEKLFF.

This chain joins TRBV4-3 and TRBJ2-1, with D hard to call. The CDR3 runs 12 residues. In germline, CDR1 is LGHNA, CDR2 YSLEER. The V gene lost 0 bases and the J gene lost 8 bases, with 5 bases spanning the gap. The CDR3 bases are TGCGCCAGCAGCCAAGATTCTTATGAGCAGTTCTTC. It specifies CASSQDSYEQFF.

V is TRBV7-2 and J is TRBJ2-7, with D perhaps matching TRBD2 (6 bases). The CDR3 is 15 residues long. The ends were cut back, 0 bases at V and 0 bases at J, with 9 bases in the middle. Germline CDR1 reads SGHTA; CDR2 reads FQGNSA. Written as DNA, the CDR3 is TGTGCCAGCAGCTTAGCCAGCGGGCTCTCCTACGAGCAGTACTTC. Its protein product is CASSLASGLSYEQYF.

The chain links TRBV6-1 to TRBJ1-1; D remains unclear. The V gene lost 1 base and the J gene lost 6 bases, with 12 bases spanning the gap. From germline, CDR1 is MNHNS and CDR2 SASEGT. The CDR3 totals 14 residues. CDR3 in DNA: TGTGCCAGCAGTGAAGTAATAGGGAGCGCTGAAGCTTTCTTT. This translates into CASSEVIGSAEAFF.

CDR3 in DNA: TGTGCCACCAGCAATTGGACAGGGAGCTCCTACAATGAGCAGTTCTTC. This encodes CATSNWTGSSYNEQFF. The rearrangement links TRBV15 to TRBJ2-1; 8 bases match TRBD1. V gave up 4 bases and J gave up 0 bases; unmatched junction bases: 5. Per germline, CDR1 LNHNV and CDR2 YYDKDF (reference sequence). This CDR3 contains 16 residues.

Here the CDR3 DNA reads TGCAGCGTTGGCCAGGGACAAAGCTCTGGAAACACCATATATTTT. Translated: CSVGQGQSSGNTIYF. The V and J genes are TRBV29-1 and TRBJ1-3; D is possibly TRBD1 (6 bases). Germline V gene data show CDR1 as SQVTM and CDR2 as ANQGSEA. The V gene lost 4 bases and the J gene lost 0 bases, with 13 bases spanning the gap. This CDR3 is built from 15 residues.

There are a few counts of this clone. CDR3 coding DNA: TGTGCCAGCAGCGTCCGCGGGGGGGCTCTCGACAATGAGCAGTTCTTC. Translating it yields CASSVRGGALDNEQFF. The V and J genes are TRBV9 and TRBJ2-1; 9 positions agree with TRBD2. The CDR3 contains 16 residues. J gave up 5 bases and V 2 bases, and 8 bases lay outside the gene matches. Germline CDR1 reads SGDLS; CDR2 reads YYNGEE.

V and J are TRBV6-1 and TRBJ2-7; maybe TRBD1 (6 bases). Trimming stripped 2 bases from V and 2 bases from J, with 13 bases between. Germline CDR1 MNHNS, CDR2 SASEGT. The CDR3 has 15 residues. The CDR3 coding sequence is TGTGCCAGCAGTGAAATAACAGGGCGGGCCTACGAGCAGTACTTC. It is translated as CASSEITGRAYEQYF.

The rearrangement joins TRBV10-1 to TRBJ2-2; a weak D match, TRBD2 (6 bases). Germline CDR1 and CDR2: WNHNN and SYGVQD (reference sequence). Between the trimmed V and J ends, which lost 8 bases and 1 base, there was a span of 17 bases. The CDR3 length is 16 residues. The CDR3 DNA reads TGCGCCAGCCTTAAGGGGCTAGCGAGGAACACCGGGGAGCTGTTTTTT. Translated, it gives CASLKGLARNTGELFF.

The rearrangement joins TRBV2 to TRBJ2-3; D is possibly TRBD1 (6 bases). V dropped 5 bases and J dropped 2 bases, with 8 bases sitting between them. The germline V gene encodes CDR1 SNHLY and CDR2 FYNNEI. The length of the CDR3 is 13 residues. The CDR3: CASSWTVTDTQYF. In DNA form, the CDR3 reads TGTGCCAGCAGTTGGACAGTCACAGATACGCAGTATTTT.

V and J are TRBV7-9 and TRBJ1-2; D is undetermined. Trimming removed 2 bases from V and 4 bases from J, with 8 bases in between. Germline V gives CDR1 SEHNR, CDR2 FQNEAQ (reference sequence). The CDR3 contains 13 residues. The CDR3 bases are TGTGCCAGCAGCTTACAACAAGTCTATGGCTACACCTTC. Translated: CASSLQQVYGYTF.

This clone was detected only a few times. The V gene is TRBV28, the J gene TRBJ1-4, with D perhaps TRBD1 (6 bases). The germline V gene has CDR1 MDHEN and CDR2 SYDVKM. The CDR3 runs 14 residues. Between the trimmed V and J ends, which lost 5 bases and 11 bases, there was a span of 18 bases. CDR3 amino acids: CASSVGGAMGKLFF. CDR3 nucleotides: TGTGCCAGCAGTGTTGGGGGGGCGATGGGGAAACTGTTTTTT.

For the CDR3, the DNA is TGTGCCAGCTCCCGAACTAGCATCCAAGAGCAGTACTTC. This translates into CASSRTSIQEQYF. V and J are TRBV18 and TRBJ2-7; D is perhaps TRBD2 (6 bases). Per germline, CDR1 KGHSH and CDR2 LQKENI. CDR3 size: 13 residues. V was clipped by 6 bases and J by 7 bases, with 16 bases between them.

About this clone itself: At one end, the junction sequence differs from germline, possibly due to a read error. This chain uses TRBV5-4 with TRBJ2-1, with 11 bases aligning to TRBD2. Germline CDR1 is SGHNT and CDR2 is YYREEE (reference sequence). This CDR3 spans 15 amino acids. The CDR3 spells CASRLGTSGYNEQFF. The DNA of the CDR3 is TGTGCCAGCAGGTTGGGGACTAGCGGATACAATGAGCAGTTCTTC.

The rearrangement links TRBV5-1 to TRBJ2-5; D uncertain. Germline V gives CDR1 SGHRS, CDR2 YFSETQ. The length of the CDR3 is 13 residues. Trimming left V 0 bases short and J 5 bases short, with 8 bases between. In nucleotides, the CDR3 is TGCGCCAGCAGCTTGGCTTCCAGGGAGACCCAGTACTTC. It yields the protein CASSLASRETQYF.

The chain has TRBV5-1 and TRBJ1-2; 10 bases are a match to TRBD1. This CDR3 has 15 residues. Losses at the gene ends were 5 bases for V and 6 bases for J; bases not matched to a gene: 10. CDR1 is SGHRS and CDR2 is YFSETQ in the germline V gene. CDR3 residues: CASRQDGTGVDGYTF. The CDR3 coding sequence is TGCGCCAGCAGGCAGGACGGGACAGGGGTCGATGGCTACACCTTC.

V gene TRBV4-3 combines with J gene TRBJ1-3; D unresolved. The CDR3 is made up of 16 amino acids. The V gene's germline CDR1 is LGHNA and CDR2 YSLEER. Trimming took 0 bases from V and 0 from J, leaving 9 bases between them. In DNA form, the CDR3 reads TGCGCCAGCAGCCAAGAACAGACAAGCTCTGGAAACACCATATATTTT. Its protein product is CASSQEQTSSGNTIYF.

This clone was counted only a few times. V and J are TRBV25-1 and TRBJ2-7; 7 bases map to TRBD1. The ends lost 6 bases at V and 0 bases at J; junction bases unmatched: 2. Germline V gene data show CDR1 as MGHDK and CDR2 as SYGVNS. The CDR3 is 13 residues long. The CDR3 DNA is TGTGCCAGCAGGGACAGGAGCTCCTACGAGCAGTACTTC. Protein sequence: CASRDRSSYEQYF.

The chain couples TRBV9 to TRBJ2-3; D ambiguous. The CDR3 spans 14 residues. V was cut by 0 bases and J by 3 bases, with 8 bases left in between. In germline, CDR1 is SGDLS, CDR2 YYNGEE. The CDR3, as DNA: TGTGCCAGCAGCGTAGATTATGTGACAGATACGCAGTATTTT. The encoded protein is CASSVDYVTDTQYF.

This clone came up a few times. The genes are TRBV7-9 and TRBJ1-2; D call uncertain. The length of the CDR3 is 12 residues. From germline, CDR1 is SEHNR and CDR2 FQNEAQ (reference sequence). V lost 1 base and J 8 bases, leaving 8 bases between the germline ends. The CDR3 region has the DNA TGTGCCAGCAGCTTAGACATTGAAGGCTACACCTTC. Protein: CASSLDIEGYTF. Together with reference TRBV7-9 and TRBJ1-2, the CDR3 gives the full variable domain: DTGVSQNPRHKITKRGQNVTFRCDPISEHNRLYWYRQTLGQGPEFLTYFQNEAQLEKSRLLSDRFSAERPKGSFSTLEIQRTEQGDSAMYLCASSLDIEGYTFGSGTRLTVV.

The chain couples TRBV6-5 to TRBJ1-5; 9 bases are shared with TRBD1. CDR3 length: 15 residues. V shed 5 bases and J 0 bases; nucleotides not matched to a gene: 2. Germline lookup yields CDR1 MNHEY and CDR2 SVGAGI. CDR3 bases: TGTGCCAGCAGTCGGACAGGGGATAGCAATCAGCCCCAGCATTTT. Translation gives CASSRTGDSNQPQHF.

This rearrangement joins TRBV14 to TRBJ1-4; the match to TRBD1 covers 7 bases. Germline assignment: CDR1 SGHDN and CDR2 FVKESK. V was pared by 5 bases and J by 5 bases, with 8 bases of the junction left unmatched. The CDR3 extends over 15 amino acids. The CDR3 loop is CASSETGTANEKLFF. The CDR3 coding sequence is TGTGCCAGCAGCGAAACCGGGACAGCCAATGAAAAACTGTTTTTT.